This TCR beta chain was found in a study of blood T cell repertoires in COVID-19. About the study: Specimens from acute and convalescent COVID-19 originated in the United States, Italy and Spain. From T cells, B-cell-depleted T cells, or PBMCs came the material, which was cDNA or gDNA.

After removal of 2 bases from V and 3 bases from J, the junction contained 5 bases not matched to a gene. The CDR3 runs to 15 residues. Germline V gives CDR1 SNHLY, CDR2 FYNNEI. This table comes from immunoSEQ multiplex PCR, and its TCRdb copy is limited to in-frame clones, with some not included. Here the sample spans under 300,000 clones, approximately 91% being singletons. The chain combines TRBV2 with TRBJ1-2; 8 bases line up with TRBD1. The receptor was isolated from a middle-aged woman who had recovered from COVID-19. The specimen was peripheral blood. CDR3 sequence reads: CASSEMAGGDYGYTF. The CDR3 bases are TGTGCCAGCAGTGAAATGGCAGGGGGCGACTATGGCTACACCTTC.